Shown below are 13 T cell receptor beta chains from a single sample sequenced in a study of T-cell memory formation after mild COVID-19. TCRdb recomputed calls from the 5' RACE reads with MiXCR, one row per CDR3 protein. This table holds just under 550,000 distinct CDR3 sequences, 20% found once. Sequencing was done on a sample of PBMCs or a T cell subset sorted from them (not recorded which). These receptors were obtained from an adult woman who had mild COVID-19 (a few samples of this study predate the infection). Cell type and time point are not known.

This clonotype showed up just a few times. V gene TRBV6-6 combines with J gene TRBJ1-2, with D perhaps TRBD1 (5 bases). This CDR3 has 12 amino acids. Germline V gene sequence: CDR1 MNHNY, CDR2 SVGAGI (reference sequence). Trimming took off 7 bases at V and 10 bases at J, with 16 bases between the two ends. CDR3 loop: CASMRSTGDYTF. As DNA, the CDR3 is TGTGCCAGCATGCGATCTACAGGAGACTACACCTTC.

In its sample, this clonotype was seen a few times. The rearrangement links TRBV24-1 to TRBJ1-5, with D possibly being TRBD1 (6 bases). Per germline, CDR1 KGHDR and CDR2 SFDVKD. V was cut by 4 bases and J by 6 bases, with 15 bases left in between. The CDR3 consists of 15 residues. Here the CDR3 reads CATSESGQGPQPQHF. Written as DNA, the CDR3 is TGTGCCACCAGTGAGTCGGGGCAGGGGCCTCAGCCCCAGCATTTT.

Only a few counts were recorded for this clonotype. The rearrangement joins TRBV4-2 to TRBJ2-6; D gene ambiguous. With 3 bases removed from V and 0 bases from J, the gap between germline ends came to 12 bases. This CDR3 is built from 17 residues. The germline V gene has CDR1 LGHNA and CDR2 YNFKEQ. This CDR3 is CASSHVTQRSGANVLTF. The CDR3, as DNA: TGTGCCAGCAGCCACGTGACTCAGCGCTCTGGGGCCAACGTCCTGACTTTC.

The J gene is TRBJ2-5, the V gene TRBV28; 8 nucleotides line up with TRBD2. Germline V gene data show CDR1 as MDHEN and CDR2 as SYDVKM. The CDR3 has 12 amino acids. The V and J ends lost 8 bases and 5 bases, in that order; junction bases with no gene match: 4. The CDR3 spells CASLSGSETQYF. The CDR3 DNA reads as TGTGCCAGCCTCAGCGGGAGTGAGACCCAGTACTTC.

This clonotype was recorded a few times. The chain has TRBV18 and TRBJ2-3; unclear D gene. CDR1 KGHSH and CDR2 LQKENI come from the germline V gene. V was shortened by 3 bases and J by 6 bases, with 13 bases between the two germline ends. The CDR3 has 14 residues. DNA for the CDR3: TGTGCCAGCTCACCCCCCTTCCCCTCGGATACGCAGTATTTT. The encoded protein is CASSPPFPSDTQYF.

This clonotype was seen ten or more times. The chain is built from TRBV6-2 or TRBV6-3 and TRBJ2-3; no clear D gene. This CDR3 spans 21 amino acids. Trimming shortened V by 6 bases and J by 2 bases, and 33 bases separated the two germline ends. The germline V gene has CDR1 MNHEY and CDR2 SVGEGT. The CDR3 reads CASSQNSRSRRLSRNTDTQYF. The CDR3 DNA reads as TGTGCCAGCAGCCAAAATTCGAGGTCCCGTCGTCTGTCGCGGAACACAGATACGCAGTATTTT.

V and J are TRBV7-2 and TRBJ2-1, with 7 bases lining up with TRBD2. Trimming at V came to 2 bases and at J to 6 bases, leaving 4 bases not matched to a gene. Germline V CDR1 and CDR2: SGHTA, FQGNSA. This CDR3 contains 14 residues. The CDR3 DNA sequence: TGTGCCAGCAGCTTACGGGACTATTTCAATGAGCAGTTCTTC. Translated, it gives CASSLRDYFNEQFF.

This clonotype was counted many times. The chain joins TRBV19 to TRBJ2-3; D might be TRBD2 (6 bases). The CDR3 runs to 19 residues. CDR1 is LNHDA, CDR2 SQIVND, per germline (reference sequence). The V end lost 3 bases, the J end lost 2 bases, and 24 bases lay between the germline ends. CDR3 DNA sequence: TGTGCCAGTAGTATGGTTATAGGGTTCGCGGGGCCAATCACAGATACGCAGTATTTT. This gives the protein CASSMVIGFAGPITDTQYF.

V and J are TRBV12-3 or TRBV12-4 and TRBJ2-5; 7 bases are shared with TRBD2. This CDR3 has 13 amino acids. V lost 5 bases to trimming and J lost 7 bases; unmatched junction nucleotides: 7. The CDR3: CASSGTIAGTQYF. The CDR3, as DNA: TGTGCCAGCAGTGGGACTATCGCCGGGACCCAGTACTTC.

This chain's CDR3 is CASSEQTGGELFF. The CDR3, as DNA: TGTGCCAGCAGTGAACAGACAGGCGGGGAGCTGTTTTTT. The chain uses TRBV2 and TRBJ2-2; tentative D call: TRBD1 (6 bases). This CDR3 spans 13 amino acids. V lost 2 bases and J lost 7, with 8 bases in between. Germline CDR1 is SNHLY and CDR2 is FYNNEI.

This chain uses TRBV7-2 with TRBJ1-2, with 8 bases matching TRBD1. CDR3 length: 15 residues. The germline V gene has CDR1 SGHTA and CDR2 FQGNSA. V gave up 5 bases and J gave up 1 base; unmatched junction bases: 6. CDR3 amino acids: CASSPGQGRNYGYTF. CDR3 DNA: TGTGCCAGCAGCCCCGGACAGGGACGTAACTATGGCTACACCTTC.

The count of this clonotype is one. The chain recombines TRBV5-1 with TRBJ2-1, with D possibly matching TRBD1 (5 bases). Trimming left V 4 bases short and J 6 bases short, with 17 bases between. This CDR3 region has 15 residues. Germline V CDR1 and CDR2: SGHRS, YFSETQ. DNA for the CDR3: TGCGCCAGCAGCCCGGACAAGCTGGGAATCAATGAGCAGTTCTTC. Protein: CASSPDKLGINEQFF.

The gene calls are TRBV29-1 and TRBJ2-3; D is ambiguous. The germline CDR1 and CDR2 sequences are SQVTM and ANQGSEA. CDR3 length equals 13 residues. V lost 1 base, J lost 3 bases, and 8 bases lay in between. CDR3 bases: TGCAGCGTTGAAGTCGGGCGGACAGATACGCAGTATTTT. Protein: CSVEVGRTDTQYF.